One and the same sample provided the 20 T cell receptor beta chains below, sequenced in a study of blood T cell repertoires in COVID-19. The table came from immunoSEQ multiplex PCR; TCRdb's copy has only in-frame clones and leaves some out. Of 85,000 to 100,000 clones in the sample, about 86% are singletons; the top ten hold about 7.2%. The sequenced sample consisted of peripheral blood. All receptors derive from a man in his sixties with acute or convalescent COVID-19.

As for this clone: The sample carries other DNA sequences with the same CDR3. The CDR3 region has the DNA TGTGCCAGCAGCCAAGGTTACGGGGTCGGCTACACCTTC. Its translation: CASSQGYGVGYTF. This chain joins TRBV3-1 (or the pseudogene TRBV3-2) and TRBJ1-2, with D unresolved. V gave up 1 base and J gave up 8 bases, with 11 bases separating them. From germline, CDR1 is LGHDT and CDR2 YNNKEL (reference sequence). The CDR3 extends over 13 amino acids.

This clone is a singleton in its sample. The chain combines TRBV10-2 with TRBJ2-1, with 14 bases fitting TRBD2. The CDR3 totals 15 residues. Losses at the gene ends were 7 bases for V and 5 bases for J; bases not matched to a gene: 4. Germline V gene data show CDR1 as WSHSY and CDR2 as SAAADI. For the CDR3, the DNA is TGCGCCAGCACCAGGACTAGCGGGGGGAACAATGAGCAGTTCTTC. Protein: CASTRTSGGNNEQFF.

This clone was recorded a few times. The rearrangement uses TRBV10-1 and TRBJ2-7, with 14 bases that match TRBD2. The CDR3 loop spans 14 amino acids. Germline lookup yields CDR1 WNHNN and CDR2 SYGVQD (reference sequence). The junction had 10 bases not matched to a gene; V was cut back by 9 bases and J by 9 bases. CDR3 protein: CASRPGLAGEGQYF. DNA of the CDR3: TGCGCCAGTCGCCCGGGACTAGCGGGAGAGGGGCAGTACTTC.

The chain uses TRBV6-5 and TRBJ2-7; 10 bases agree with TRBD2. V trimming: 6 bases; J trimming: 0 bases; junction bases outside the gene matches: 5. Germline V gives CDR1 MNHEY, CDR2 SVGAGI. The CDR3 consists of 15 residues. The CDR3 reads CASSSLAGVSYEQYF. DNA for the CDR3: TGTGCCAGCAGCTCTCTAGCGGGGGTCTCCTACGAGCAGTACTTC.

The chain is built from TRBV6-6 and TRBJ2-3, with D possibly matching TRBD1 (5 bases). This CDR3 contains 13 residues. CDR1 MNHNY and CDR2 SVGAGI come from the germline V gene (reference sequence). V was trimmed by 10 bases and J by 0 bases, leaving 11 bases between them. The DNA for the CDR3 is TGTGCCACCACGACAGATAGCACAGATACGCAGTATTTT. This codes for CATTTDSTDTQYF.

V and J are TRBV12-3 or TRBV12-4 and TRBJ2-7, with D possibly TRBD1 on 6 matching bases. The CDR3 spans 13 residues. V gave up 4 bases and J gave up 1 base, with 8 bases separating them. The CDR3 is CASSYGQSYEQYF. The CDR3 bases are TGTGCCAGCAGTTACGGACAGTCCTACGAGCAGTACTTC.

The chain has TRBV28 and TRBJ2-1; TRBD2 is a possible D gene (6 bases). The CDR3 loop spans 11 amino acids. The V gene lost 4 bases and the J gene lost 8 bases, with 6 bases spanning the gap. Germline V gene sequence: CDR1 MDHEN, CDR2 SYDVKM. Here the CDR3 reads CASSWDYEQFF. The CDR3 DNA is TGTGCCAGCAGTTGGGACTATGAGCAGTTCTTC.

V gene TRBV6-5 combines with J gene TRBJ1-4; TRBD1 matches at 7 bases. The CDR3 length is 14 residues. Trimming took 6 bases from V and 6 from J; bases not matched to a gene: 7. Germline loops: CDR1 MNHEY, CDR2 SVGAGI. CDR3 amino acids: CASRPGTADEKLFF. CDR3 nucleotides: TGTGCCAGCAGACCCGGGACAGCGGATGAAAAACTGTTTTTT.

V gene TRBV5-5 combines with J gene TRBJ1-2, with 7 bases fitting TRBD1. Germline values: CDR1 SGHKS, CDR2 YYEKEE (reference sequence). The CDR3 runs to 13 residues. V was clipped by 4 bases and J by 8 bases; unmatched bases: 8. CDR3 amino acids: CASSTGARLGYTF. CDR3 DNA: TGTGCCAGCAGCACAGGGGCTAGGCTAGGCTACACCTTC.

The V and J genes are TRBV9 and TRBJ2-2; 10 bases line up with TRBD2. Per the germline V gene, CDR1 is SGDLS and CDR2 is YYNGEE. This CDR3 contains 18 residues. The V segment lost 0 bases and the J segment 3 bases; nucleotides outside the gene matches: 8. As DNA, the CDR3 is TGTGCCAGCAGCGTAGAGGGGAGGGGACTAGCGCACACCGGGGAGCTGTTTTTT. Translation gives CASSVEGRGLAHTGELFF.

This chain joins TRBV30 and TRBJ2-7; tentatively, D is TRBD2 (6 bases). Germline CDR1 is GTSNPN and CDR2 is SVGIG (reference sequence). This CDR3 region has 16 residues. V lost 3 bases and J lost 6, with 24 bases in between. The CDR3 bases are TGTGCCTGGAGGGGCCGGGAGTGGAAGTTTGGGTTCGAGCAGTACTTC. Translated: CAWRGREWKFGFEQYF.

The chain is built from TRBV4-1 and TRBJ2-3; TRBD2 matches at 7 bases. Germline assignment: CDR1 MGHRA and CDR2 YSYEKL. This CDR3 is 16 amino acids long. V was pared by 0 bases and J by 1 base, with 4 bases of the junction left unmatched. The CDR3 DNA sequence: TGCGCCAGCAGCCAAGAAGGAGCGGGGCGCACAGATACGCAGTATTTT. Encoded protein: CASSQEGAGRTDTQYF.

The CDR3 DNA reads TGTGCCAGCAGCCAACTACGACAGACTCCAGCTTTCTTT. It is translated as CASSQLRQTPAFF. The chain carries TRBV14 and TRBJ1-1; tentative D call: TRBD1 (5 bases). The CDR3 is 13 amino acids. Germline V gives CDR1 SGHDN, CDR2 FVKESK. The V gene lost 2 bases and the J gene lost 10 bases, with 14 bases spanning the gap. Complete variable domain (other parts from reference TRBV14 and TRBJ1-1): EAGVTQFPSHSVIEKGQTVTLRCDPISGHDNLYWYRRVMGKEIKFLLHFVKESKQDESGMPNNRFLAERTGGTYSTLKVQPAELEDSGVYFCASSQLRQTPAFFGQGTRLTVV.

The chain links TRBV3-1 (or the pseudogene TRBV3-2) to TRBJ2-1; TRBD2 might be the D (6 bases). The CDR3 spans 16 residues. Looked up from germline, CDR1 is LGHDT and CDR2 is YNNKEL (reference sequence). V was pared by 5 bases and J by 7 bases, with 21 bases between. The CDR3 sequence: CASSAQTSVSLNEQFF. The CDR3 DNA sequence: TGTGCCAGCAGCGCCCAGACTAGTGTCTCTCTGAATGAGCAGTTCTTC.

The rearrangement links TRBV7-3 to TRBJ1-6, with a tentative D call TRBD1 (6 bases). Germline CDR1 and CDR2: SGHTA and FQGTGA. The CDR3 contains 15 residues. Trimming stripped 6 bases from V and 7 bases from J, with 16 bases between. The CDR3 sequence is CASSQGFGGNSPLHF. In nucleotides, the CDR3 is TGTGCCAGCAGTCAGGGGTTCGGCGGGAATTCACCCCTCCACTTT.

Points on this clone: Other DNA sequences of this sample code for an identical CDR3. The chain carries TRBV19 and TRBJ1-5, with D perhaps matching TRBD1 (5 bases). Germline V gene sequence: CDR1 LNHDA, CDR2 SQIVND (reference sequence). The V end lost 3 bases, the J end lost 2 bases, and 11 bases lay between the germline ends. CDR3 length equals 15 residues. CDR3 protein: CASSIPGLGNQPQHF. In nucleotides, the CDR3 is TGTGCCAGTAGTATCCCAGGGTTGGGCAATCAGCCCCAGCATTTT.

The V call is TRBV19, the J call TRBJ2-3, with TRBD2 identical over 10 bases. Losses at the gene ends were 3 bases for V and 4 bases for J; bases not matched to a gene: 4. The germline CDR1 and CDR2 sequences are LNHDA and SQIVND (reference sequence). The CDR3 is made up of 15 amino acids. CDR3 sequence: CASSIGLAVADTQYF. The CDR3, as DNA: TGTGCCAGTAGTATTGGACTAGCGGTTGCAGATACGCAGTATTTT.

This rearrangement joins TRBV11-2 to TRBJ1-2; no clear D. The CDR3 covers 15 residues. CDR1 is SGHAT and CDR2 is FQNNGV in the germline V gene. V shed 4 bases and J shed 7 bases, with 19 bases lying between them. CDR3 nucleotide sequence: TGTGCCAGCAGCTCACCGTCGACCGCGGAGGGTGGCTACACCTTC. This codes for CASSSPSTAEGGYTF.

V usage is TRBV6-1 and J usage is TRBJ1-5; D might be TRBD1 (5 bases). V lost 2 bases to trimming and J lost 3 bases, with 11 bases between them. The germline gives CDR1 MNHNS, CDR2 SASEGT. This CDR3 contains 15 residues. CDR3 protein: CASSELTANNQPQHF. DNA for the CDR3: TGTGCCAGCAGTGAATTGACAGCGAACAATCAGCCCCAGCATTTT.

This chain joins TRBV30 and TRBJ2-3; 8 bases match TRBD2. Germline trimming cut 2 bases from V and 2 bases from J; bases unmatched to any gene: 6. Germline CDR1 reads GTSNPN; CDR2 reads SVGIG (reference sequence). The CDR3 is made up of 15 amino acids. The CDR3 DNA reads as TGTGCCTGGAGTCTGGCGGGGGGTCTCACAGATACGCAGTATTTT. Its protein product is CAWSLAGGLTDTQYF.